This T cell receptor (beta chain) appears in the sequencing data of a study of tumor-infiltrating lymphocytes in primary liver carcinoma. Turning to the study itself: Cases comprised patients with primary liver carcinoma who received surgical resection. Patients, male and female, were 30 to 69 years old. Study findings and constraints: Tumor specimens were characterized by a significantly higher top-250-clone fraction than blood (p = 0.039). Between tumor regions, pairs overlapped more than tumor-adjacent and tumor-blood pairs did.

The length of the CDR3 is 15 residues. After removal of 6 bases from V and 3 bases from J, the junction contained 8 bases not matched to a gene. CDR1 is MDHEN, CDR2 SYDVKM, per germline. It was unsorted whole blood that yielded blood RNA, and germline DNA was also extracted. Remarks on this clonotype: The antigen is undetermined.

Starting material of roughly 0.45 ug total RNA yielded TCR beta cDNA via a constant-region primer. Researchers made the TCR beta libraries by running three nested multiplex PCR rounds with slightly modified ARM-PCR. The two initial PCR rounds, approximately 10 cycles each, used TRBV1-TRBV30 forward and C-beta reverse primers. One entry per CDR3 protein results from TCRdb running MiXCR on the multiplex PCR reads. The sample holds hundreds of thousands of distinct CDR3 sequences, almost 60% seen once. The chain couples TRBV28 to TRBJ2-7, with 10 nucleotides matching TRBD1. Sequenced input: peripheral blood. The sequence came from a woman in her twenties or thirties with primary liver carcinoma and hepatitis B virus infection. The CDR3: CASRIPGTGVYEQYF. CDR3 nucleotides: TGTGCCAGCAGAATACCCGGGACAGGGGTCTACGAGCAGTACTTC.